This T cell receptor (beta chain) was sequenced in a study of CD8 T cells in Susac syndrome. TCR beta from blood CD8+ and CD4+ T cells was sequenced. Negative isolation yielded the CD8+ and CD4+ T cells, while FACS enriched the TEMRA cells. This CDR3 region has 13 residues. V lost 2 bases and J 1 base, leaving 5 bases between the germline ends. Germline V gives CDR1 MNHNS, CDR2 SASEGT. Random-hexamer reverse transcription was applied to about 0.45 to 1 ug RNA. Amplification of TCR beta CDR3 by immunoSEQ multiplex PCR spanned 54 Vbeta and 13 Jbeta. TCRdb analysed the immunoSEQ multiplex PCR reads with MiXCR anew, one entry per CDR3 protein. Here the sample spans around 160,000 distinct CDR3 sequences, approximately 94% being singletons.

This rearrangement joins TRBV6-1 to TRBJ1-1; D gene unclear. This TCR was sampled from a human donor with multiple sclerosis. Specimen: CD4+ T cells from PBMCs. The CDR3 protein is CASSELGNTEAFF. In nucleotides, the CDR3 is TGTGCCAGCAGTGAATTGGGGAACACTGAAGCTTTCTTT.